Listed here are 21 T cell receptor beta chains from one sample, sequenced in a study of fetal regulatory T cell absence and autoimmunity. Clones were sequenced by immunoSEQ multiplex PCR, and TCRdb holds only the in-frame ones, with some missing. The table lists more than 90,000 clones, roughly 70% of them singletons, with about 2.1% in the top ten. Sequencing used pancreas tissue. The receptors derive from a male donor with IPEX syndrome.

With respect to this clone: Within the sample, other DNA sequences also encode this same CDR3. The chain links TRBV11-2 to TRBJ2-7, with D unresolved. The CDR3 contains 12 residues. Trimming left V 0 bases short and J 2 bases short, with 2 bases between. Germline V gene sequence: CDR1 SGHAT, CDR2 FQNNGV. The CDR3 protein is CASSLDTYEQYF. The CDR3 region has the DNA TGTGCCAGCAGCTTAGATACCTACGAGCAGTACTTC.

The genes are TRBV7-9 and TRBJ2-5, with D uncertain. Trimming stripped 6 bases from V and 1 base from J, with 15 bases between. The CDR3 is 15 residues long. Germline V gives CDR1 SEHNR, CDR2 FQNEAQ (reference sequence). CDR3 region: CASSLGSLRQETQYF. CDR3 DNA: TGTGCCAGCAGTTTGGGATCCCTACGCCAAGAGACCCAGTACTTC. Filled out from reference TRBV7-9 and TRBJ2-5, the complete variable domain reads DTGVSQNPRHKITKRGQNVTFRCDPISEHNRLYWYRQTLGQGPEFLTYFQNEAQLEKSRLLSDRFSAERPKGSFSTLEIQRTEQGDSAMYLCASSLGSLRQETQYFGPGTRLLVL.

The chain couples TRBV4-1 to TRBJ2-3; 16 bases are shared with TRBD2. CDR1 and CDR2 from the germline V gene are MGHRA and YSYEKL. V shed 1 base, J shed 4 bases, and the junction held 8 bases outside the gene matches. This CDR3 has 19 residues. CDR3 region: CASSQGAGTSGGAADTQYF. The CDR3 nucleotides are TGCGCCAGCAGCCAAGGGGCCGGGACTAGCGGGGGGGCCGCAGATACGCAGTATTTT.

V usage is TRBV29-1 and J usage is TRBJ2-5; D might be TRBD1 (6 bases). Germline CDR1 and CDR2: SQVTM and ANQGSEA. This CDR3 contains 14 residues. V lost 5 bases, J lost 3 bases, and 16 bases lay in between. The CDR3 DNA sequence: TGCAGCGTTTCCTTGGGGGCTGGCAAAGAGACCCAGTACTTC. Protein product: CSVSLGAGKETQYF.

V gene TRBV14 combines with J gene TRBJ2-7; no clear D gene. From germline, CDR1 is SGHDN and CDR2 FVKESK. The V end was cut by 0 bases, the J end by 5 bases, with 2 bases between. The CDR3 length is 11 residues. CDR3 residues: CASSQDHEQYF. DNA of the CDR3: TGTGCCAGCAGCCAAGACCACGAGCAGTACTTC.

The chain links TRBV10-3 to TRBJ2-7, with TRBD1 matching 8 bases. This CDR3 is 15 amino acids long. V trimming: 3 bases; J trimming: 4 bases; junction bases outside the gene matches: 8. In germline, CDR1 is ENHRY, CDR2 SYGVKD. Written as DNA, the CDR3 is TGTGCCATCAGTGATGCAGGGGGCTCCTCTTACGAGCAGTACTTC. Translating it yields CAISDAGGSSYEQYF.

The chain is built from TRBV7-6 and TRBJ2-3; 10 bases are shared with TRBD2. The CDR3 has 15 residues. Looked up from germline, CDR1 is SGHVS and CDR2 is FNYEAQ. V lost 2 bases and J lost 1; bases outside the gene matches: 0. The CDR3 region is CASSLLAGGTDTQYF. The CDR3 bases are TGTGCCAGCAGCTTACTAGCGGGGGGCACAGATACGCAGTATTTT.

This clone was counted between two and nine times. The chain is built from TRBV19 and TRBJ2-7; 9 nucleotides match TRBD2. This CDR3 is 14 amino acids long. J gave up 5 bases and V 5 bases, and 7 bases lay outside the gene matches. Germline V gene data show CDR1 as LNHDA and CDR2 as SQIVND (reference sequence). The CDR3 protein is CASSRREGLDEQYF. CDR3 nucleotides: TGTGCCAGTAGTCGGCGGGAGGGCCTGGACGAGCAGTACTTC.

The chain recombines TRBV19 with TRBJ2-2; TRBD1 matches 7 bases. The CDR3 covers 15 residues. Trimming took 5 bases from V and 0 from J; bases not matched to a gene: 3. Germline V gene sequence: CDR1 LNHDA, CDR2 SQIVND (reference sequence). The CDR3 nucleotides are TGTGCCAGTAGTTTCCAGGGGGCGAACACCGGGGAGCTGTTTTTT. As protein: CASSFQGANTGELFF.

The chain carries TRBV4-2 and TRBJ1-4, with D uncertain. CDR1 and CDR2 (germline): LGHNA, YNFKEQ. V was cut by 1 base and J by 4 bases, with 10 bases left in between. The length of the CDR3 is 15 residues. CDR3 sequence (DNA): TGTGCCAGCAGCCAAGGTAGCCTGTTTAATGAAAAACTGTTTTTT. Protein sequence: CASSQGSLFNEKLFF.

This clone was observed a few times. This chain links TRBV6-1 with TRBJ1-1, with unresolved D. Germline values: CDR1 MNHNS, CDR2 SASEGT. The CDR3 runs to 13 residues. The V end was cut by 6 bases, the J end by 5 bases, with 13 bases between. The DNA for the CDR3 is TGTGCCAGCAGGGACGTTCCGGGGACTGAAGCTTTCTTT. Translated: CASRDVPGTEAFF.

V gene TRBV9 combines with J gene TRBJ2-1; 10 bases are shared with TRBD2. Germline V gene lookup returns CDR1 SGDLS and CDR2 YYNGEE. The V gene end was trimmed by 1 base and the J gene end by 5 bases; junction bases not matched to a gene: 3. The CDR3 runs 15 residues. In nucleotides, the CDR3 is TGTGCCAGCAGCGTAAGCGGGAGGGCCGACAATGAGCAGTTCTTC. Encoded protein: CASSVSGRADNEQFF.

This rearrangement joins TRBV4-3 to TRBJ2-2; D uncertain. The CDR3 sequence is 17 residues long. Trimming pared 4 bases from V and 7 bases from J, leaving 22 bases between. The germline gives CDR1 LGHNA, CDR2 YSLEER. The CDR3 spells CASSLEYTIRRGGELFF. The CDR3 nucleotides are TGCGCCAGCAGCCTCGAATATACTATCCGTCGCGGCGGGGAGCTGTTTTTT.

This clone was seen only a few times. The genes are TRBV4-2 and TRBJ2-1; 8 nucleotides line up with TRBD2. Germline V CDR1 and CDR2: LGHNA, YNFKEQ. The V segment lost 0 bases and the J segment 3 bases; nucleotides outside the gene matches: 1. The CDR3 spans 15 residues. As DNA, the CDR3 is TGTGCCAGCAGCCAAGATACTAGCGGCTACAATGAGCAGTTCTTC. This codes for CASSQDTSGYNEQFF.

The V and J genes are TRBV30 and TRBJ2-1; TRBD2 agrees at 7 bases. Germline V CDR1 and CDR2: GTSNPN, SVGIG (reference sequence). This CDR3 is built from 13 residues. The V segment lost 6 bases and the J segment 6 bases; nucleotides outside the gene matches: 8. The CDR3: CACPRGEGNEQFF. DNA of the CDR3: TGTGCCTGCCCTCGGGGGGAGGGCAATGAGCAGTTCTTC. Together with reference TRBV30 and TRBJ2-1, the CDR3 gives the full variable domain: SQTIHQWPATLVQPVGSPLSLECTVEGTSNPNLYWYRQAAGRGLQLLFYSVGIGQISSEVPQNLSASRPQDRQFILSSKKLLLSDSGFYLCACPRGEGNEQFFGPGTRLTVL.

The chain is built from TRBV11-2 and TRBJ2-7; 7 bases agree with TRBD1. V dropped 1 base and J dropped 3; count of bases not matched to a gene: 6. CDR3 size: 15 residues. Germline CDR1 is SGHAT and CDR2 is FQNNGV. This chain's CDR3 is CASSLAPTGDYEQYF. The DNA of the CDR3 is TGTGCCAGCAGCTTAGCTCCTACAGGGGACTACGAGCAGTACTTC.

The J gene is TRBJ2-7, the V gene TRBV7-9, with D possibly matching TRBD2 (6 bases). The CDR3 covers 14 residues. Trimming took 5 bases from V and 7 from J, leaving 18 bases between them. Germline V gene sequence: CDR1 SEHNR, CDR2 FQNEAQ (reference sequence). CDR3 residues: CASSPRDSPFEQYF. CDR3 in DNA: TGTGCCAGCAGCCCCCGGGACTCGCCTTTTGAGCAGTACTTC.

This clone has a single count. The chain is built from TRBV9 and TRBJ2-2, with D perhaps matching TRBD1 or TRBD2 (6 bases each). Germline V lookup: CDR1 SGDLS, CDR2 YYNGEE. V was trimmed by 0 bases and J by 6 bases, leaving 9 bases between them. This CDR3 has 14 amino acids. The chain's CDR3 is CASSVEGGAGELFF. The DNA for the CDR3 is TGTGCCAGCAGCGTAGAGGGGGGCGCCGGGGAGCTGTTTTTT.

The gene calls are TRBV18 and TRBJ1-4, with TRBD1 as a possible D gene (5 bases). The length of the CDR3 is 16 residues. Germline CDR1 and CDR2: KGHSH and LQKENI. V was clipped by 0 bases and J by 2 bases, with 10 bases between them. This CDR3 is CASSPPTWGTNEKLFF. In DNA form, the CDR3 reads TGTGCCAGCTCACCACCGACCTGGGGCACTAATGAAAAACTGTTTTTT.

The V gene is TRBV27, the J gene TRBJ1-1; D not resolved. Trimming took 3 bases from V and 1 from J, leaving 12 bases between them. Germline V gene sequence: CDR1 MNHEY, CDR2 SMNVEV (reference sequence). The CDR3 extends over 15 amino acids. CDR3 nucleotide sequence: TGTGCCAGCAGTTTTTACGGGGTGAGGAACACTGAAGCTTTCTTT. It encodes CASSFYGVRNTEAFF.

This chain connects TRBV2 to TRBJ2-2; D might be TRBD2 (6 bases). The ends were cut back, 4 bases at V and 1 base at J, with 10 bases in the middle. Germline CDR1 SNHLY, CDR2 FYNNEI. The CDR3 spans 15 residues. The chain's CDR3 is CASSVMGGNTGELFF. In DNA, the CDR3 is TGTGCCAGCAGTGTTATGGGGGGGAACACCGGGGAGCTGTTTTTT.